These 16 T cell receptor beta chains originate from one sample sequenced in a study of cytomegalovirus exposure and HLA in healthy donors. Vbeta (60) and Jbeta (13) primers were used in the PCR. Data came from immunoSEQ multiplex PCR; TCRdb stores just in-frame clones and leaves some out. The sample carries 150,000 to 180,000 clones, roughly 82% recorded once. The sequencing sample was made of PBMCs. Receptors originate from a woman between 50 and 59 years old in good health and CMV-seropositive.

The rearrangement joins TRBV5-1 to TRBJ2-1; D is ambiguous. The CDR3 is made up of 14 amino acids. Looked up from germline, CDR1 is SGHRS and CDR2 is YFSETQ. The V gene lost 6 bases and the J gene lost 7 bases, with 17 bases spanning the gap. The CDR3 region is CASKAGISLNEQFF. The DNA for the CDR3 is TGCGCCAGCAAAGCTGGTATTTCGCTAAATGAGCAGTTCTTC.

Notes on this clone: This same CDR3 is encoded by further DNA sequences in the sample. The J gene is TRBJ1-2, the V gene TRBV6-1; tentative D call: TRBD1 (6 bases). The CDR3 extends over 14 amino acids. Germline CDR1 reads MNHNS; CDR2 reads SASEGT. Trimming stripped 4 bases from V and 2 bases from J, with 11 bases between. In DNA, the CDR3 is TGTGCCAGCAGTGGTCAGGGGAGAAACTATGGCTACACCTTC. This sequence encodes CASSGQGRNYGYTF.

The chain joins TRBV27 to TRBJ2-5; a possible D gene is TRBD2 (6 bases). The assigned J gene may be wrong: the sequence end matches TRBJ2-7 better. This CDR3 contains 14 residues. The germline gives CDR1 MNHEY, CDR2 SMNVEV (reference sequence). The chain's CDR3 is CASSSSGRFDEQYF. The CDR3 nucleotides read TGTGCCAGCAGTTCATCAGGGAGGTTCGACGAGCAGTACTTC.

DNA of the CDR3: TGTGCCAGCAGCTTAGGGGGGGTAGCCTACAATGAGCAGTTCTTC. Translated, it gives CASSLGGVAYNEQFF. The rearrangement uses TRBV7-2 and TRBJ2-1; the D gene is possibly TRBD2 (6 bases). CDR3 length equals 15 residues. Trimming cost V 1 base and J 2 bases, with 9 bases left between them. CDR1 and CDR2 from the germline V gene are SGHTA and FQGNSA.

The chain combines TRBV9 with TRBJ1-1; D is ambiguous. Germline V gene sequence: CDR1 SGDLS, CDR2 YYNGEE. V was trimmed by 2 bases and J by 6 bases, leaving 14 bases between them. The CDR3 consists of 14 residues. DNA for the CDR3: TGTGCCAGCAGCGTTGTCGGAGGAGGGTCTGAAGCTTTCTTT. It is translated as CASSVVGGGSEAFF.

V and J are TRBV19 and TRBJ2-7, with D perhaps TRBD1 (6 bases). The CDR3 length is 15 residues. The V gene's germline CDR1 is LNHDA and CDR2 SQIVND (reference sequence). The ends were cut back, 3 bases at V and 0 bases at J, with 12 bases in the middle. The CDR3 region is CASSIQGSSSYEQYF. The CDR3 DNA reads as TGTGCCAGTAGTATTCAGGGGAGTAGCTCCTACGAGCAGTACTTC.

The rearrangement uses TRBV10-2 and TRBJ1-1; maybe TRBD1 (6 bases). Germline CDR1 WSHSY, CDR2 SAAADI. The CDR3 runs 14 residues. With 8 bases removed from V and 2 bases from J, the gap between germline ends came to 15 bases. This chain's CDR3 is CASATDRLNTEAFF. The CDR3 coding sequence is TGCGCCAGCGCCACAGACAGGCTAAACACTGAAGCTTTCTTT.

The rearrangement uses TRBV7-9 and TRBJ1-2; no firm D call. There are 14 residues in the CDR3. Trimming left V 7 bases short and J 4 bases short, with 16 bases between. CDR1 is SEHNR and CDR2 is FQNEAQ in the germline V gene (reference sequence). CDR3 protein: CASTNEGPTYGYTF. CDR3 DNA: TGTGCCAGCACCAACGAGGGCCCCACCTATGGCTACACCTTC.

The rearrangement uses TRBV19 and TRBJ2-3, with 10 bases that match TRBD1. Germline trimming cut 8 bases from V and 6 bases from J; bases unmatched to any gene: 11. The CDR3 runs 15 residues. Germline CDR1 is LNHDA and CDR2 is SQIVND (reference sequence). Here the CDR3 reads CASDDGQGVLDTQYF. The CDR3 nucleotides are TGTGCCAGTGATGACGGACAGGGGGTCCTGGATACGCAGTATTTT. Combining the CDR3 with reference TRBV19 and TRBJ2-3 gives the whole variable domain DGGITQSPKYLFRKEGQNVTLSCEQNLNHDAMYWYRQDPGQGLRLIYYSQIVNDFQKGDIAEGYSVSREKKESFPLTVTSAQKNPTAFYLCASDDGQGVLDTQYFGPGTRLTVL.

The genes are TRBV30 and TRBJ1-6, with D unresolved. CDR3 size: 16 residues. Trimming left V 0 bases short and J 6 bases short, with 15 bases between. CDR1 is GTSNPN, CDR2 SVGIG, per germline (reference sequence). The CDR3 DNA follows: TGTGCCTGGAGTGTTGAGGGTATTTCGGGTAATTCACCCCTCCACTTT. It codes for CAWSVEGISGNSPLHF. The full variable domain, its missing parts supplied by reference TRBV30 and TRBJ1-6, is SQTIHQWPATLVQPVGSPLSLECTVEGTSNPNLYWYRQAAGRGLQLLFYSVGIGQISSEVPQNLSASRPQDRQFILSSKKLLLSDSGFYLCAWSVEGISGNSPLHFGNGTRLTVT.

The chain recombines TRBV7-9 with TRBJ2-1; no reliable D call. Trimming stripped 5 bases from V and 5 bases from J, with 4 bases between. This CDR3 contains 11 residues. Germline CDR1 reads SEHNR; CDR2 reads FQNEAQ (reference sequence). The CDR3 spells CASSLNNEQFF. In nucleotides, the CDR3 is TGTGCCAGCAGCCTAAACAATGAGCAGTTCTTC.

The rearrangement links TRBV19 to TRBJ1-2; D is unresolved. Deletions cut 9 bases from V and 7 bases from J, with 12 bases between. The CDR3 spans 11 residues. Germline loops: CDR1 LNHDA, CDR2 SQIVND (reference sequence). The CDR3 DNA sequence: TGTGCCAGCGTCGTCCTGTTTGGCTACACCTTC. Its translation is CASVVLFGYTF.

This clone appeared a few times. The chain links TRBV27 to TRBJ2-7, with D perhaps matching TRBD2 (6 bases). The V gene lost 0 bases and the J gene lost 6 bases, with 15 bases spanning the gap. Germline V gene data show CDR1 as MNHEY and CDR2 as SMNVEV (reference sequence). The CDR3 spans 15 residues. Here the CDR3 DNA reads TGTGCCAGCAGTTTATCGATCGGGGGTGTGAGCGAGCAGTACTTC. Residues: CASSLSIGGVSEQYF.

The V and J genes are TRBV5-1 and TRBJ1-6; TRBD1 aligns across 9 bases. The V gene's germline CDR1 is SGHRS and CDR2 YFSETQ. This CDR3 contains 16 residues. V was pared by 0 bases and J by 9 bases, with 7 bases of the junction left unmatched. CDR3 in amino acids: CASSLGPDRGTSPLHF. For the CDR3, the DNA is TGCGCCAGCAGCTTGGGCCCCGACAGGGGGACTTCACCCCTCCACTTT.

The CDR3 DNA reads TGTGCCTGGAGTTCGGCGGGAGATACGCAGTATTTT. Its protein is CAWSSAGDTQYF. The chain employs TRBV30 and TRBJ2-3; maybe TRBD2 (5 bases). This CDR3 region has 12 residues. Between the trimmed V and J ends, which lost 2 bases and 5 bases, there was a span of 8 bases. Germline V lookup: CDR1 GTSNPN, CDR2 SVGIG (reference sequence).

The chain has TRBV4-1 and TRBJ2-1, with D possibly TRBD1 on 5 matching bases. This CDR3 comprises 16 residues. V shed 0 bases and J shed 9 bases, with 18 bases lying between them. Germline V gives CDR1 MGHRA, CDR2 YSYEKL. The DNA for the CDR3 is TGCGCCAGCAGCCAAGAGGCAGGGCTCCGAGCCGCTGAGCAGTTCTTC. It specifies CASSQEAGLRAAEQFF.